This T cell receptor beta chain was identified during a study of regulatory T cells in long-lasting Graves disease. Relying on iRepertoire HTBI primers and Arm-PCR of CDR3 regions, the team built TCR beta libraries. One entry per CDR3 protein results from TCRdb running MiXCR on the multiplex PCR reads. The top ten clones hold 20% to 25% of a sample with approximately 350,000 distinct CDR3 sequences, about 16% of them seen once. The V end lost 10 bases, the J end lost 7 bases, and 14 bases lay between the germline ends. Germline V CDR1 and CDR2: ENHRY, SYGVKD. The CDR3 sequence is 12 residues long. The time point is: newly diagnosed GD, antithyroid drugs for less than 3 months. PBMCs were the source of the RNA used for TCR sequencing. The data were also submitted as part of a second study, on T cells in Graves' hyperthyroidism and ophthalmopathy. That source reports: Classification by a 13 V-J model distinguished ophthalmopathy from stable hyperthyroidism.

This chain links TRBV10-3 with TRBJ1-3; a weak D match, TRBD1 (6 bases). This clonotype was obtained from a woman in her late teens or twenties with Graves disease. The source material was peripheral blood mononuclear cells (PBMCs), sampled at new diagnosis, from a patient treated with antithyroid drugs. The CDR3 coding sequence is TGTGCCAGTAGCGGGGGCGCGAACACCATATATTTT. Encoded protein: CASSGGANTIYF.